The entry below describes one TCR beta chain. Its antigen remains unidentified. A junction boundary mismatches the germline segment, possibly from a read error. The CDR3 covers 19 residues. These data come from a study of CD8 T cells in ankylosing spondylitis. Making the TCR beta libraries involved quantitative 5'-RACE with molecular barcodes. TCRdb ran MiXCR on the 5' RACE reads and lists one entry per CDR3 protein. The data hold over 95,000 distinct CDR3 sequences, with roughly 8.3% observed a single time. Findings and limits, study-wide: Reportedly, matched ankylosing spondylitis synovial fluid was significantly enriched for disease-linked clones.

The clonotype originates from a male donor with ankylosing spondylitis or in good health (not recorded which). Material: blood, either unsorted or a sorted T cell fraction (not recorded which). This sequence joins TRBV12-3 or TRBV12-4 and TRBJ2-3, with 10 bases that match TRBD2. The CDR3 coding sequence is TGTGCCAGCAGCAGTGCGGCCTGGCTAGCGGGAGAACACACATATACGCAGTATTTT. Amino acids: CASSSAAWLAGEHTYTQYF.